What follows are 16 T cell receptor beta chains derived from one specimen sequenced in a study of CD8 T cells in ankylosing spondylitis. TCRdb passed the 5' RACE reads through MiXCR, listing each CDR3 protein once. The data contain under 200,000 distinct CDR3 sequences, 9.8% of them singletons. Sequencing used blood, either unsorted or a sorted T cell fraction (not recorded which). These receptors originate from a female donor with ankylosing spondylitis or in good health (not recorded which).

This chain links TRBV12-3 or TRBV12-4 with TRBJ2-1; 11 positions agree with TRBD2. V was pared by 5 bases and J by 2 bases, with 5 bases of the junction left unmatched. CDR3 length: 16 residues. The CDR3 bases are TGTGCCAGCAGTCGACCACTAGCGGGAGCCTACAATGAGCAGTTCTTC. This encodes CASSRPLAGAYNEQFF.

This clonotype was seen more than once but under ten times. V gene TRBV4-3 combines with J gene TRBJ1-1; D not resolved. This CDR3 comprises 15 residues. Trimming removed 4 bases from V and 0 bases from J, with 12 bases in between. The germline CDR1 and CDR2 sequences are LGHNA and YSLEER. This CDR3 reads CASSRKLGMNTEAFF. The CDR3 DNA sequence: TGCGCCAGCAGCCGAAAACTGGGGATGAACACTGAAGCTTTCTTT.

This clonotype was observed a few times. V and J are TRBV4-3 and TRBJ2-5; a possible D gene is TRBD1 (6 bases). V lost 0 bases, J lost 0 bases, and 17 bases lay in between. From germline, CDR1 is LGHNA and CDR2 YSLEER. The CDR3 runs to 18 residues. The CDR3 protein is CASSQEGMGALYQETQYF. For the CDR3, the DNA is TGCGCCAGCAGCCAAGAGGGGATGGGGGCTTTGTACCAAGAGACCCAGTACTTC.

In this sample, this clonotype turned up many times. The chain is built from TRBV4-3 and TRBJ2-7, with 9 bases matching TRBD2. The CDR3 runs to 16 residues. The V gene end was trimmed by 3 bases and the J gene end by 0 bases; junction bases not matched to a gene: 6. Germline V gene sequence: CDR1 LGHNA, CDR2 YSLEER. For the CDR3, the DNA is TGCGCCAGCAGCCATCTAGCGGGATATAGCTCCTACGAGCAGTACTTC. It translates to CASSHLAGYSSYEQYF.

The table lists this clonotype with a few counts. This chain links TRBV6-2 or TRBV6-3 with TRBJ2-1; D may be TRBD2 (6 bases). CDR3 length equals 15 residues. The germline V and J ends were trimmed by 7 bases and 9 bases, with 22 bases remaining between them. Germline loops: CDR1 MNHEY, CDR2 SVGEGT. As DNA, the CDR3 is TGTGCCAGCATTGGGACTGCAGGTGCTGTAATTGAGCAGTTCTTC. Protein product: CASIGTAGAVIEQFF.

This clonotype has at least ten counts. This chain connects TRBV2 to TRBJ2-1; unclear D gene. CDR1 SNHLY and CDR2 FYNNEI come from the germline V gene. V was pared by 2 bases and J by 8 bases, with 10 bases between. This CDR3 is 13 amino acids long. CDR3 nucleotides: TGTGCCAGCAGTGAACCGGGCCCGGATGAGCAGTTCTTC. This codes for CASSEPGPDEQFF.

This clonotype was observed at least ten times. The rearrangement links TRBV7-9 to TRBJ2-7, with a weak D call TRBD1 (5 bases). V was clipped by 1 base and J by 12 bases, with 16 bases between them. Germline V gene data show CDR1 as SEHNR and CDR2 as FQNEAQ (reference sequence). The CDR3 length is 13 residues. The CDR3 is CASSLVTDSQRYF. The CDR3 bases are TGTGCCAGCAGCTTAGTGACAGACAGCCAACGGTACTTC.

This clonotype was observed a handful of times. This chain connects TRBV4-3 to TRBJ2-7; TRBD2 aligns across 8 bases. CDR1 LGHNA and CDR2 YSLEER come from the germline V gene. The CDR3 is made up of 16 amino acids. V shed 0 bases, J shed 3 bases, and the junction held 7 bases outside the gene matches. In DNA form, the CDR3 reads TGCGCCAGCAGCCAAGACTCGGGAGGGCCTGACTACGAGCAGTACTTC. Its translation: CASSQDSGGPDYEQYF.

Only a few counts were recorded for this clonotype. This chain connects TRBV7-9 to TRBJ1-5; unclear D gene. The germline CDR1 and CDR2 sequences are SEHNR and FQNEAQ (reference sequence). Deletions cut 3 bases from V and 5 bases from J, with 11 bases between. This CDR3 spans 14 amino acids. The CDR3 protein is CASSFMGVDQPQHF. The CDR3 DNA follows: TGTGCCAGCAGCTTTATGGGAGTCGATCAGCCCCAGCATTTT.

CDR3 nucleotides: TGTGCCAGCAGTCCTAGGGCAGGGATTGCCACTGAAGCTTTCTTT. This encodes CASSPRAGIATEAFF. The rearrangement links TRBV12-3 or TRBV12-4 to TRBJ1-1; tentative D call: TRBD1 (5 bases). V was clipped by 5 bases and J by 4 bases, with 17 bases between them. This CDR3 spans 15 amino acids.

This clonotype was found once. The V call is TRBV6-2 or TRBV6-3, the J call TRBJ1-5; D might be TRBD1 (6 bases). The germline V gene has CDR1 MNHEY and CDR2 SVGEGT. This CDR3 region has 12 residues. Trimming pared 11 bases from V and 7 bases from J, leaving 15 bases between. DNA of the CDR3: TGTGCCGTGGGGGGGCTGGAGCAGCCCCAGCATTTT. Protein: CAVGGLEQPQHF.

This clonotype showed up many times. The rearrangement joins TRBV25-1 to TRBJ2-1; D remains unclear. Germline loops: CDR1 MGHDK, CDR2 SYGVNS. This CDR3 is 14 amino acids long. The V and J ends lost 4 bases and 4 bases respectively, with 11 bases between them. In DNA, the CDR3 is TGTGCCAGCAGTGGTCTTACCCCTTACAATGAGCAGTTCTTC. This encodes CASSGLTPYNEQFF.

This chain joins TRBV4-3 and TRBJ1-3; TRBD1 might be the D (6 bases). The germline V and J ends were trimmed by 1 base and 4 bases, with 8 bases remaining between them. CDR3 size: 14 residues. In germline, CDR1 is LGHNA, CDR2 YSLEER. In DNA, the CDR3 is TGCGCCAGCAGCCAAGTAACAGGGGGAAACACCATATATTTT. This translates into CASSQVTGGNTIYF.

The chain joins TRBV5-5 to TRBJ2-2, with D possibly being TRBD1 or TRBD2 (5 bases each). The V gene's germline CDR1 is SGHKS and CDR2 YYEKEE (reference sequence). CDR3 size: 14 residues. V lost 4 bases to trimming and J lost 14 bases, with 21 bases between them. The CDR3, as DNA: TGTGCCAGCAGCCCCGGACTCGTCGCCGGGGCACTGTTTTTT. Residues: CASSPGLVAGALFF.

This clonotype was recorded at least ten times. V and J are TRBV7-9 and TRBJ2-1, with unresolved D. V shed 2 bases and J shed 5 bases, with 10 bases lying between them. CDR1 is SEHNR and CDR2 is FQNEAQ in the germline V gene (reference sequence). The CDR3 runs to 14 residues. The CDR3 nucleotides are TGTGCCAGCAGCTTACTACAAGGTAACAATGAGCAGTTCTTC. Its translation is CASSLLQGNNEQFF.

The chain recombines TRBV27 with TRBJ2-1; D perhaps matches TRBD2 (6 bases). The CDR3 has 13 residues. The V end was cut by 4 bases, the J end by 7 bases, with 11 bases between. CDR1 and CDR2 (germline): MNHEY, SMNVEV (reference sequence). CDR3 loop: CASSSRGGNEQFF. DNA for the CDR3: TGTGCCAGCAGTTCTCGGGGAGGTAATGAGCAGTTCTTC.